The next 20 T cell receptor beta chains were all read from a single sample in a study of shared clonotypes between healthy human individuals. Clones were sequenced by immunoSEQ multiplex PCR, and TCRdb holds only the in-frame ones, with some missing. The sample yields about 560,000 clones, roughly four fifths seen once. The sample comprised PBMCs. The receptor set was obtained from a woman in her 40s in good health. Some clones in this sample may be carry-over from other donors' samples.

This clone has just a few counts. The V and J genes are TRBV28 and TRBJ2-1; 7 bases fit TRBD1. V shed 5 bases and J 14 bases; nucleotides not matched to a gene: 15. The CDR3 runs to 14 residues. Germline CDR1 and CDR2: MDHEN and SYDVKM. CDR3 nucleotide sequence: TGTGCCAGCAGTCCAGGACAGGAAAAAACCACTAAGTTCTTC. It specifies CASSPGQEKTTKFF.

This clone came up many times. This chain links TRBV15 with TRBJ2-2, with a weak D call TRBD1 (6 bases). This CDR3 spans 14 amino acids. In germline, CDR1 is LNHNV, CDR2 YYDKDF (reference sequence). Trimming left V 8 bases short and J 5 bases short, with 15 bases between. The CDR3 spells CATGGTSSTGELFF. In nucleotides, the CDR3 is TGTGCCACCGGGGGCACGTCTTCGACCGGGGAGCTGTTTTTT.

The V gene is TRBV30, the J gene TRBJ2-3; D is uncertain. Trimming took off 5 bases at V and 1 base at J, with 10 bases between the two ends. Germline CDR1 reads GTSNPN; CDR2 reads SVGIG (reference sequence). This CDR3 has 13 amino acids. The CDR3 region has the DNA TGTGCCTGGCAACTTGGGGGCACAGATACGCAGTATTTT. This translates into CAWQLGGTDTQYF. Full variable domain (outside the CDR3, taken from reference TRBV30 and TRBJ2-3): SQTIHQWPATLVQPVGSPLSLECTVEGTSNPNLYWYRQAAGRGLQLLFYSVGIGQISSEVPQNLSASRPQDRQFILSSKKLLLSDSGFYLCAWQLGGTDTQYFGPGTRLTVL.

The CDR3 sequence: CSRCSYRGYGYTF. CDR3 DNA sequence: TGTAGCCGGTGTTCCTATCGGGGCTATGGCTACACCTTC. V and J are TRBV28 and TRBJ1-2; no clear D gene. The CDR3 contains 13 residues. Germline V lookup: CDR1 MDHEN, CDR2 SYDVKM.

The chain uses TRBV29-1 and TRBJ1-1, with D hard to call. The germline CDR1 and CDR2 sequences are SQVTM and ANQGSEA. V lost 3 bases, J lost 0 bases, and 11 bases lay in between. CDR3 size: 14 residues. Written as DNA, the CDR3 is TGCAGCGTTGATTGGGGAGGTATGAACACTGAAGCTTTCTTT. It is translated as CSVDWGGMNTEAFF.

The chain uses TRBV6-4 and TRBJ1-5; D is possibly TRBD1 (5 bases). Germline values: CDR1 MRHNA, CDR2 SNTAGT. Trimming removed 4 bases from V and 4 bases from J, with 11 bases in between. This CDR3 has 14 residues. The CDR3, as DNA: TGTGCCAGCAGTGGACAGCATTCTAATCAGCCCCAGCATTTT. It is translated as CASSGQHSNQPQHF.

This clone was picked up one time. The V gene is TRBV5-1, the J gene TRBJ2-1; D call uncertain. From germline, CDR1 is SGHRS and CDR2 YFSETQ. The CDR3 totals 15 residues. The V gene lost 0 bases and the J gene lost 6 bases, with 13 bases spanning the gap. CDR3 nucleotide sequence: TGCGCCAGCAGCTTGGGACCTCCCGGCCTCAATGAGCAGTTCTTC. This encodes CASSLGPPGLNEQFF. Together with reference TRBV5-1 and TRBJ2-1, the CDR3 gives the full variable domain: KAGVTQTPRYLIKTRGQQVTLSCSPISGHRSVSWYQQTPGQGLQFLFEYFSETQRNKGNFPGRFSGRQFSNSRSEMNVSTLELGDSALYLCASSLGPPGLNEQFFGPGTRLTVL.

V gene TRBV27 combines with J gene TRBJ2-3; D possibly corresponds to TRBD1 (6 bases). The V end lost 4 bases, the J end lost 9 bases, and 14 bases lay between the germline ends. This CDR3 comprises 13 residues. Germline assignment: CDR1 MNHEY and CDR2 SMNVEV (reference sequence). CDR3 sequence (DNA): TGTGCCAGCAGTTCATGGACAGTCCGAACGCAGTATTTT. It is translated as CASSSWTVRTQYF.

The chain employs TRBV7-8 and TRBJ1-5; TRBD1 matches 9 bases. The germline V gene encodes CDR1 SGHVS and CDR2 FQNEAQ. With V trimmed by 5 bases and J by 5 bases, 10 bases remained unmatched. The CDR3 runs to 16 residues. The CDR3 reads CASSLSPGQGDQPQHF. In DNA, the CDR3 is TGTGCCAGCAGCCTATCACCGGGACAGGGAGATCAGCCCCAGCATTTT.

V and J are TRBV30 and TRBJ2-1, with D possibly being TRBD2 (5 bases). The germline CDR1 and CDR2 sequences are GTSNPN and SVGIG (reference sequence). V lost 1 base to trimming and J lost 9 bases, with 7 bases between them. The CDR3 runs 11 residues. CDR3 DNA: TGTGCCTGGAGTGCAGCGGTTGAGCAGTTCTTC. This gives the protein CAWSAAVEQFF.

With respect to this clone: A read error may be the cause here, since a much bigger clone is one base away. V usage is TRBV11-2 and J usage is TRBJ2-3; no clear D. The CDR3 is 12 residues long. Germline V gene data show CDR1 as SGHAT and CDR2 as FQNNGV. CDR3 DNA: TGTGCCAGCAGCTTCACACCCCCCACGCAGTACTTT. Protein product: CASSFTPPTQYF.

The chain recombines TRBV5-1 with TRBJ1-4, with 8 bases fitting TRBD1. CDR3 length: 17 residues. Losses at the gene ends were 3 bases for V and 2 bases for J; bases not matched to a gene: 9. CDR1 is SGHRS and CDR2 is YFSETQ in the germline V gene. The CDR3 here is CASSSAPGGSTNEKLFF. CDR3 sequence (DNA): TGCGCCAGCAGCTCCGCTCCAGGGGGCAGCACTAATGAAAAACTGTTTTTT.

The chain employs TRBV4-3 and TRBJ2-2, with a possible D match to TRBD1 (5 bases). The germline CDR1 and CDR2 sequences are LGHNA and YSLEER. This CDR3 is built from 16 residues. V lost 0 bases to trimming and J lost 4 bases, with 12 bases between them. The CDR3 DNA is TGCGCCAGCAGCCAAGATCCCACACAGGTCACCGGGGAGCTGTTTTTT. Its translation is CASSQDPTQVTGELFF.

This clone was seen more than once but under ten times. Other DNA variants within this sample encode the same CDR3. The chain carries TRBV14 and TRBJ2-1; the D call may be TRBD1 or TRBD2 (5 bases each). This CDR3 has 14 amino acids. Germline-derived CDR1 and CDR2 are SGHDN and FVKESK. The V end was cut by 1 base, the J end by 4 bases, with 8 bases between. This CDR3 is CASSQGGPYNEQFF. CDR3 nucleotides: TGTGCCAGCAGCCAAGGGGGACCTTACAATGAGCAGTTCTTC.

The chain combines TRBV6-1 with TRBJ1-4; no clear D gene. The V end lost 1 base, the J end lost 11 bases, and 11 bases lay between the germline ends. The CDR3 spans 13 residues. The germline V gene encodes CDR1 MNHNS and CDR2 SASEGT. CDR3 sequence (DNA): TGTGCCAGCAGTGAAGTCGTACGGAGTAAACTGTTTTTT. It specifies CASSEVVRSKLFF.

V usage is TRBV9 and J usage is TRBJ2-1; no clear D. Trimming left V 2 bases short and J 9 bases short, with 9 bases between. The CDR3 runs to 12 residues. Germline CDR1 and CDR2: SGDLS and YYNGEE. The CDR3 reads CASSVPASEQFF. The CDR3 DNA is TGTGCCAGCAGCGTTCCGGCGTCTGAGCAGTTCTTC.

The chain recombines TRBV11-2 with TRBJ2-1; D is unresolved. The CDR3 is 14 amino acids. Germline CDR1 SGHAT, CDR2 FQNNGV. With 0 bases removed from V and 6 bases from J, the gap between germline ends came to 9 bases. The CDR3 DNA sequence: TGTGCCAGCAGCTTAGATGGTGGGTTCAATGAGCAGTTCTTC. It yields the protein CASSLDGGFNEQFF.

The genes are TRBV5-1 and TRBJ1-2; the match to TRBD1 covers 7 bases. CDR1 is SGHRS and CDR2 is YFSETQ in the germline V gene. V lost 4 bases, J lost 2 bases, and 8 bases stayed unmatched. The CDR3 covers 15 residues. CDR3 DNA sequence: TGCGCCAGCAGCGTAACGACAGGGTCAAACTATGGCTACACCTTC. Protein: CASSVTTGSNYGYTF.

About this clone: This likely stems from a read error, as it lies one base from a far larger clone. V is TRBV4-3 and J is TRBJ1-2, with D uncertain. Germline V CDR1 and CDR2: LGHNA, YSLEER. The CDR3 totals 16 residues. The CDR3 region has the DNA TGCGCCAACAGCCAAGGTCTAACAGAGACTAACTATGGCTACACCTTC. The encoded protein is CANSQGLTETNYGYTF.

The rearrangement links TRBV30 to TRBJ2-5; 7 bases map to TRBD2. The J call may be in error: the DNA end matches TRBJ2-7 better. Germline CDR1 reads GTSNPN; CDR2 reads SVGIG (reference sequence). CDR3 length equals 14 residues. Here the CDR3 DNA reads TGTGCCTGGGCGGGACTACGTTACAACTACGAGCAGTACTTC. As protein: CAWAGLRYNYEQYF.